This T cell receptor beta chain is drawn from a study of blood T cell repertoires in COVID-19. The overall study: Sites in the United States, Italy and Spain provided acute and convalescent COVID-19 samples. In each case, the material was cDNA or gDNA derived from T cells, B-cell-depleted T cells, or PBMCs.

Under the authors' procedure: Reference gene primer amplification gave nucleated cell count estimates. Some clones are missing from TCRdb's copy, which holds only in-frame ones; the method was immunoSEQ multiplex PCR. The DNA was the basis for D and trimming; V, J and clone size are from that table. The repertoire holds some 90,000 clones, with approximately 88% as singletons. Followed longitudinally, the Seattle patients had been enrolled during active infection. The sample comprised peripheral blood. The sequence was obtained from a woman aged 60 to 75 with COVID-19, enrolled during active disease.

Here the CDR3 DNA reads TGTGCCAGCAGCGTTTATGGGACAGGGGATGAAAAACTGTTTTTT. This encodes CASSVYGTGDEKLFF. The V call is TRBV2, the J call TRBJ1-4, with TRBD1 identical over 10 bases. With V trimmed by 6 bases and J by 6 bases, 7 bases remained unmatched. Germline loops: CDR1 SNHLY, CDR2 FYNNEI. The CDR3 has 15 residues. Full variable domain (missing parts from reference TRBV2 and TRBJ1-4): EPEVTQTPSHQVTQMGQEVILRCVPISNHLYFYWYRQILGQKVEFLVSFYNNEISEKSEIFDDQFSVERPDGSNFTLKIRSTKLEDSAMYFCASSVYGTGDEKLFFGSGTQLSVL.